Shown below are 18 T cell receptor beta chains from a single sample sequenced in a study of spatial heterogeneity in lung cancer. This sample's time point: sample taken at primary tumor resection. Unsorted whole RNA from tumor, nontumor lung or frozen PBMC underwent sequencing. TCRdb reprocessed the 5' RACE reads with MiXCR, giving one entry per CDR3 protein. This sample carries more than 20,000 distinct CDR3 sequences, 3.5% to 5.5% of them seen once, and the ten largest clones take 30% to 35%. The input for sequencing was PBMCs, taken at surgery. The source of these receptors is a male donor with early-stage non-small cell lung cancer.

J is TRBJ2-5 and V is TRBV28; 8 positions match TRBD1. Germline V gene data show CDR1 as MDHEN and CDR2 as SYDVKM. CDR3 size: 13 residues. Unmatched junction bases numbered 5, after V lost 6 bases and J lost 5 bases. CDR3 sequence (DNA): TGTGCCAGCAGGGACAGGGTAACGGAGACCCAGTACTTC. Encoded protein: CASRDRVTETQYF.

The sample holds many counts of this clonotype. V usage is TRBV6-6 and J usage is TRBJ2-7; D tentatively fits TRBD1 or TRBD2 (5 bases each). CDR1 is MNHNY and CDR2 is SVGAGI in the germline V gene (reference sequence). Between the trimmed V and J ends, which lost 0 bases and 4 bases, there was a span of 16 bases. CDR3 length: 16 amino acids. Here the CDR3 DNA reads TGTGCCAGCAGTTACTCGCCCGGGGAGAGACAGTACGAGCAGTACTTC. This codes for CASSYSPGERQYEQYF.

This clonotype was seen many times. The chain couples TRBV20-1 to TRBJ2-3; no clear D. V was trimmed by 1 base and J by 0 bases, leaving 8 bases between them. The CDR3 is made up of 14 amino acids. The germline CDR1 and CDR2 sequences are DFQATT and SNEGSKA (reference sequence). CDR3 sequence: CSARAGHSTDTQYF. The CDR3 coding sequence is TGCAGTGCTAGAGCCGGCCACAGCACAGATACGCAGTATTTT.

This clonotype was counted at least ten times. The J gene is TRBJ2-1, the V gene TRBV11-1; D remains ambiguous. Trimming shortened V by 3 bases and J by 11 bases, and 14 bases separated the two germline ends. The germline gives CDR1 SGHAT, CDR2 FQDESV (reference sequence). The CDR3 is 13 amino acids. The CDR3 DNA reads as TGTGCCAGCAGCTTGCAGCCCCTGAGCCAGCAGTTCTTC. This encodes CASSLQPLSQQFF.

The J gene is TRBJ2-1, the V gene TRBV28; possibly TRBD2 for D (7 bases). Trimming left V 8 bases short and J 6 bases short, with 14 bases between. CDR3 length: 13 residues. In germline, CDR1 is MDHEN, CDR2 SYDVKM. DNA of the CDR3: TGTGCCAGCGAGGGGGGGAGAGGCAATGAGCAGTTCTTC. Its protein is CASEGGRGNEQFF.

At least ten counts were recorded for this clonotype. The chain has TRBV28 and TRBJ1-6; D uncertain. The CDR3 extends over 13 amino acids. V was clipped by 7 bases and J by 1 base, with 5 bases between them. Germline CDR1 MDHEN, CDR2 SYDVKM. The CDR3 nucleotides read TGTGCCAGCAAGCGGTCCTATAATTCACCCCTCCACTTT. Its protein is CASKRSYNSPLHF.

This clonotype was seen many times. The gene calls are TRBV5-1 and TRBJ1-3, with 10 bases that match TRBD1. This CDR3 has 18 amino acids. The V segment lost 1 base and the J segment 3 bases; nucleotides outside the gene matches: 10. Germline V gives CDR1 SGHRS, CDR2 YFSETQ. CDR3 in amino acids: CASSLRGPGQGYGNTIYF. Written as DNA, the CDR3 is TGCGCCAGCAGCTTGCGAGGGCCGGGACAGGGGTATGGAAACACCATATATTTT.

In its sample, this clonotype was seen many times. The rearrangement joins TRBV9 to TRBJ2-6; D unclear. Germline CDR1 and CDR2: SGDLS and YYNGEE. V was clipped by 0 bases and J by 0 bases, with 7 bases between them. The CDR3 is 16 residues long. The chain's CDR3 is CASSVDAGSGANVLTF. CDR3 in DNA: TGTGCCAGCAGCGTAGATGCAGGCTCTGGGGCCAACGTCCTGACTTTC.

In its sample, this clonotype was seen many times. V gene TRBV7-2 combines with J gene TRBJ2-7; 7 nucleotides align to TRBD2. The V gene end was trimmed by 5 bases and the J gene end by 4 bases; junction bases not matched to a gene: 20. Germline V CDR1 and CDR2: SGHTA, FQGNSA. This CDR3 is 18 amino acids long. The CDR3 sequence: CASSPGLVGGPGLYEQYF. DNA of the CDR3: TGTGCCAGCAGCCCTGGGCTCGTGGGAGGGCCAGGTCTTTACGAGCAGTACTTC.

This chain joins TRBV6-6 and TRBJ1-5; D is ambiguous. This CDR3 spans 14 amino acids. V gave up 0 bases and J gave up 1 base, with 4 bases separating them. The germline CDR1 and CDR2 sequences are MNHNY and SVGAGI (reference sequence). The CDR3 region has the DNA TGTGCCAGCAGTTACTCTGAGAGCAATCAGCCCCAGCATTTT. Translation gives CASSYSESNQPQHF.

This clonotype was observed at least ten times. V is TRBV4-1 and J is TRBJ2-7; 8 bases agree with TRBD1. Germline trimming cut 3 bases from V and 1 base from J; bases unmatched to any gene: 5. The CDR3 sequence is 15 residues long. Germline values: CDR1 MGHRA, CDR2 YSYEKL. This chain's CDR3 is CASSHLTGDSYEQYF. The CDR3 DNA reads as TGCGCCAGCAGCCACCTGACAGGGGATTCCTACGAGCAGTACTTC.

The table lists this clonotype with many counts. The rearrangement links TRBV6-6 to TRBJ2-5, with D possibly TRBD1 on 6 matching bases. V dropped 2 bases and J dropped 5 bases, with 15 bases sitting between them. This CDR3 comprises 15 residues. Germline V CDR1 and CDR2: MNHNY, SVGAGI (reference sequence). The CDR3 protein is CASSYATGRRETQYF. CDR3 in DNA: TGTGCCAGCAGTTACGCCACAGGGAGACGGGAGACCCAGTACTTC.

Many counts were recorded for this clonotype. V and J are TRBV12-3 or TRBV12-4 and TRBJ1-5; 7 nucleotides line up with TRBD1. V gave up 6 bases and J gave up 6 bases; unmatched junction bases: 8. There are 14 residues in the CDR3. The CDR3 spells CASSPTGRGQPQHF. The CDR3 region has the DNA TGTGCCAGCAGCCCGACAGGGCGAGGTCAGCCCCAGCATTTT.

This clonotype appeared many times. The chain combines TRBV5-4 with TRBJ2-1; 7 nucleotides align to TRBD2. Germline V gene data show CDR1 as SGHNT and CDR2 as YYREEE (reference sequence). The CDR3 has 16 residues. J gave up 3 bases and V 0 bases, and 6 bases lay outside the gene matches. As DNA, the CDR3 is TGTGCCAGCAGCTTGGTGGCGGGAGTCGGCTACAATGAGCAGTTCTTC. This translates into CASSLVAGVGYNEQFF.

In this sample, this clonotype turned up a few times. The rearrangement links TRBV7-2 to TRBJ1-2; the D gene is possibly TRBD1 (5 bases). V was clipped by 4 bases and J by 0 bases, with 12 bases between them. The CDR3 is 15 residues long. Germline assignment: CDR1 SGHTA and CDR2 FQGNSA. CDR3 in DNA: TGTGCCAGCAGCTACGGGGGAGGGACTAACTATGGCTACACCTTC. The encoded protein is CASSYGGGTNYGYTF.

This clonotype was recorded many times. The CDR3 coding sequence is TGTGCCAGCAGCCGCCTCGGACAGGGCTACGAGACCCAGTACTTC. This translates into CASSRLGQGYETQYF. The chain employs TRBV6-5 and TRBJ2-5; TRBD1 matches at 8 bases. The CDR3 is made up of 15 amino acids. V shed 6 bases, J shed 5 bases, and the junction held 11 bases outside the gene matches. CDR1 and CDR2 (germline): MNHEY, SVGAGI.

There are many counts of this clonotype. V and J are TRBV5-1 and TRBJ1-5; tentatively, D is TRBD1 (6 bases). V lost 1 base and J lost 2, with 7 bases in between. The CDR3 length is 14 residues. Germline V gene sequence: CDR1 SGHRS, CDR2 YFSETQ. The CDR3 bases are TGCGCCAGCAGCTTGAAGGGGGGCAATCAGCCCCAGCATTTT. Translated: CASSLKGGNQPQHF.

This clonotype has a count of ten or more. The chain is built from TRBV20-1 and TRBJ2-3; tentatively, D is TRBD2 (6 bases). The CDR3 length is 13 residues. With 5 bases removed from V and 4 bases from J, the gap between germline ends came to 13 bases. Per the germline V gene, CDR1 is DFQATT and CDR2 is SNEGSKA (reference sequence). The CDR3 DNA reads as TGCAGTGCTCCTTCGCGGGGCCCAGATACGCAGTATTTT. Protein sequence: CSAPSRGPDTQYF.